This TCR beta chain emerged from a study of cytomegalovirus exposure and HLA in healthy donors. Study-wide background: An earlier analysis identified 120 million or so unique TCR beta sequences in approximately 170 million T cells.

Study-wide points: Prior analysis indicated that the majority of TCR beta V segments exhibited productivity approximately 87% or approximately 30% of the time.

Amplification used 60 Vbeta primers and 13 Jbeta primers. This table comes from immunoSEQ multiplex PCR, and its TCRdb copy is limited to in-frame clones, with some not included. The sample carries about 170,000 clones, around 77% recorded once. About this clone itself: Its matching antigen is unknown.

This CDR3 has 16 amino acids. Germline CDR1 and CDR2: MDHEN and SYDVKM. Trimming stripped 5 bases from V and 7 bases from J, with 21 bases between. The chain is built from TRBV28 and TRBJ2-1; tentative D call: TRBD2 (5 bases). Sequencing was done on a sample of PBMCs. This sequence was found in a woman between 50 and 59 years old in good health and CMV-seropositive. CDR3 in amino acids: CASSPWSDLGGNEQFF. In nucleotides, the CDR3 is TGTGCCAGCAGTCCTTGGTCGGACCTGGGCGGGAATGAGCAGTTCTTC.